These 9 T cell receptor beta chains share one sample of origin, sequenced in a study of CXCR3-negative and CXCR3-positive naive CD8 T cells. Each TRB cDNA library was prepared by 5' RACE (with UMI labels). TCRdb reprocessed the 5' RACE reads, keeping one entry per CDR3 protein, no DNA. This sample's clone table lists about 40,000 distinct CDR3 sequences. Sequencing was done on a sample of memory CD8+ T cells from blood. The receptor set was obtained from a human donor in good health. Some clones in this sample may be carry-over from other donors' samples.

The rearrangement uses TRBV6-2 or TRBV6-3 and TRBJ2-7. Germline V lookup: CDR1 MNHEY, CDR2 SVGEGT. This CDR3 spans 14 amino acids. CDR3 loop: CASSTTGAPYEQYF.

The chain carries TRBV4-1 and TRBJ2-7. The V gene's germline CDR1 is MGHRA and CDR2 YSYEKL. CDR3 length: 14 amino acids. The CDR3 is CASSQEVDPYEQYF.

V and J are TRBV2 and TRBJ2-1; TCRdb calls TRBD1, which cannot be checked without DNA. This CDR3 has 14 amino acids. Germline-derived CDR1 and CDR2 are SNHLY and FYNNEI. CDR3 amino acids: CASLETGVYNEQFF.

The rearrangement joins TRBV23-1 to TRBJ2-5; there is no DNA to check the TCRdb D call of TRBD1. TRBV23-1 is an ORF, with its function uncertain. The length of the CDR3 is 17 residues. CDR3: CASGSGQGSWFQETQYF.

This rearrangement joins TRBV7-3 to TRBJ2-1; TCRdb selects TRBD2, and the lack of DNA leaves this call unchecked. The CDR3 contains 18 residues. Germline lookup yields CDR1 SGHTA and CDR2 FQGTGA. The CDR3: CASSPLTSGVPKYNEQFF.

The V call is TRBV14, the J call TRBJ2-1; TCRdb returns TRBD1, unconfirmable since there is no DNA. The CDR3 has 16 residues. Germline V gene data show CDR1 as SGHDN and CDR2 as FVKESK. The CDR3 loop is CASSQEKPARRGEQFF.

CDR3 protein: CASSLGSLAFEQFF. V gene TRBV28 combines with J gene TRBJ2-1. From germline, CDR1 is MDHEN and CDR2 SYDVKM. The CDR3 sequence is 14 residues long.

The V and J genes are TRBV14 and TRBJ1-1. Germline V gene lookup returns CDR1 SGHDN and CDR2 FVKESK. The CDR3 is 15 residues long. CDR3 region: CASSQADEWDTEAFF.

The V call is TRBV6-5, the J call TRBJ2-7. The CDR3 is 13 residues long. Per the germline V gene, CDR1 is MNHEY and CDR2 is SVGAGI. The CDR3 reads CASSYSVSYEQYF.